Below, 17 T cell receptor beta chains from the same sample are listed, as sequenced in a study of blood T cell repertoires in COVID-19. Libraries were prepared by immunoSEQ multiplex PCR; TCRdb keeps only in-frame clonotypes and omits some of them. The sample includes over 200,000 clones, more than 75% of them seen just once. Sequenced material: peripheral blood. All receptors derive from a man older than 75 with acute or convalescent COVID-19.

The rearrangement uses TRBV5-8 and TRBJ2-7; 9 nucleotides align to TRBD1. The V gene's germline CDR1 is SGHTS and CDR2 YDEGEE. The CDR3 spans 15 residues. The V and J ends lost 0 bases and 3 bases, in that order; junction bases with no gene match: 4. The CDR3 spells CASSLVGTGIYEQYF. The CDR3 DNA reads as TGTGCCAGCAGCTTGGTAGGGACAGGGATCTACGAGCAGTACTTC.

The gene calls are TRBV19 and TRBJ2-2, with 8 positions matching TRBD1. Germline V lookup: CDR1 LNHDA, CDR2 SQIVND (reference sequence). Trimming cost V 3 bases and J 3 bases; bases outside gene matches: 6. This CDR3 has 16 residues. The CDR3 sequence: CASSMIRTGHTGELFF. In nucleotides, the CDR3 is TGTGCCAGTAGTATGATCCGGACAGGGCACACCGGGGAGCTGTTTTTT.

The CDR3 loop reads CASSYNRDRVNYGYTF. The CDR3 DNA is TGTGCCAGCAGTTACAACCGGGACAGGGTAAACTATGGCTACACCTTC. The J gene is TRBJ1-2, the V gene TRBV6-5; TRBD1 matches at 9 bases. This CDR3 spans 16 amino acids. Germline CDR1 MNHEY, CDR2 SVGAGI. Germline trimming cut 2 bases from V and 2 bases from J; bases unmatched to any gene: 6.

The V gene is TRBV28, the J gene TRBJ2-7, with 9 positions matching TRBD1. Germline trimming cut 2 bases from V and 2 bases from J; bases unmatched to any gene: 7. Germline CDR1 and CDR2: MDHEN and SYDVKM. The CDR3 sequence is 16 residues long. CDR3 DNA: TGTGCCAGCAGTTTAGCCGGGACAGGGAGGACCTACGAGCAGTACTTC. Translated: CASSLAGTGRTYEQYF.

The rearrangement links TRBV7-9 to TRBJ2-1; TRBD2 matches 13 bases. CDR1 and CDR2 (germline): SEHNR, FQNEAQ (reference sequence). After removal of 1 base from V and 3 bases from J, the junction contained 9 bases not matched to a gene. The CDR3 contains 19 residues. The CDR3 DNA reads TGTGCCAGCAGCTTAGTTAGGACTAGCGGGAGTTGGGGCTACAATGAGCAGTTCTTC. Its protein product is CASSLVRTSGSWGYNEQFF.

The DNA of the CDR3 is TGTGCCACCAGTGATAACCTCAGGGGATGGGGACAAGAGACCCAGTACTTC. The encoded protein is CATSDNLRGWGQETQYF. The chain couples TRBV24-1 to TRBJ2-5, with a tentative D call TRBD1 (6 bases). Looked up from germline, CDR1 is KGHDR and CDR2 is SFDVKD. V shed 3 bases and J shed 2 bases, with 18 bases lying between them. The CDR3 length is 17 residues.

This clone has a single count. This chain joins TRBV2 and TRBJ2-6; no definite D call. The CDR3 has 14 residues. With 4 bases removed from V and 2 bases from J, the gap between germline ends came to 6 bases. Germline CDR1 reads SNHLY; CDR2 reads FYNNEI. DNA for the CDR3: TGTGCCAGCAGTGTTGGGCCTGGGGCCAACGTCCTGACTTTC. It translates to CASSVGPGANVLTF. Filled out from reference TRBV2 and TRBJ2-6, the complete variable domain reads EPEVTQTPSHQVTQMGQEVILRCVPISNHLYFYWYRQILGQKVEFLVSFYNNEISEKSEIFDDQFSVERPDGSNFTLKIRSTKLEDSAMYFCASSVGPGANVLTFGAGSRLTVL.

The CDR3 is CASSTPGLQTQYF. In nucleotides, the CDR3 is TGTGCCAGTAGTACCCCGGGACTGCAGACCCAGTACTTC. V is TRBV19 and J is TRBJ2-5; perhaps TRBD2 as D (6 bases). CDR3 length: 13 residues. Trimming removed 4 bases at V and 6 bases at J, with 12 bases between. Germline CDR1 and CDR2: LNHDA and SQIVND (reference sequence). The full variable domain, its missing parts supplied by reference TRBV19 and TRBJ2-5, is DGGITQSPKYLFRKEGQNVTLSCEQNLNHDAMYWYRQDPGQGLRLIYYSQIVNDFQKGDIAEGYSVSREKKESFPLTVTSAQKNPTAFYLCASSTPGLQTQYFGPGTRLLVL.

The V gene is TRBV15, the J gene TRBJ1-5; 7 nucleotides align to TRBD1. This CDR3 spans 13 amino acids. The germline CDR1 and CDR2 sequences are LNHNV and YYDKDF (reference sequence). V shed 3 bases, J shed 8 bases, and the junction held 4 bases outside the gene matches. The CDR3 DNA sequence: TGTGCCACCAGCAGCAGACAGGGTGAGCCCCAGCATTTT. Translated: CATSSRQGEPQHF. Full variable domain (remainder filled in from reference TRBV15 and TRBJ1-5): DAMVIQNPRYQVTQFGKPVTLSCSQTLNHNVMYWYQQKSSQAPKLLFHYYDKDFNNEADTPDNFQSRRPNTSFCFLDIRSPGLGDTAMYLCATSSRQGEPQHFGDGTRLSIL.

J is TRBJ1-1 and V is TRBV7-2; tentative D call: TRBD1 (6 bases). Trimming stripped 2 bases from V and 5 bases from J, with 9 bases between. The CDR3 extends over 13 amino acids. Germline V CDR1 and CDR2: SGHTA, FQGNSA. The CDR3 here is CASSLTGSTEAFF. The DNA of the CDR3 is TGTGCCAGCAGCTTAACAGGGAGTACTGAAGCTTTCTTT.

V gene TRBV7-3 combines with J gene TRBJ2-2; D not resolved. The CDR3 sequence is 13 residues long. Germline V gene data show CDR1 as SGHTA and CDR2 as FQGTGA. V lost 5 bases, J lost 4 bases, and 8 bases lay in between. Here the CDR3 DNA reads TGTGCCAGCAGCCTCTCTAGCACCGGGGAGCTGTTTTTT. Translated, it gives CASSLSSTGELFF.

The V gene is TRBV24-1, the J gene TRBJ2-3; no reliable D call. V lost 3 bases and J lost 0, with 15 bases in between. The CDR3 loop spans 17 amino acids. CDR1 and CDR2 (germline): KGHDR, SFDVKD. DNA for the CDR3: TGTGCCACCAGTGATCCCGATTTCAGGAAGAGCACAGATACGCAGTATTTT. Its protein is CATSDPDFRKSTDTQYF.

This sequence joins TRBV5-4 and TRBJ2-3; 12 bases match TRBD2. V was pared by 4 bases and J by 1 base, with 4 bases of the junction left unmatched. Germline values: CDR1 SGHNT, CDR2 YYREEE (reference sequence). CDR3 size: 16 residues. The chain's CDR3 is CASSPRLAGGTDTQYF. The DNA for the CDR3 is TGTGCCAGCAGCCCTAGACTAGCGGGAGGCACAGATACGCAGTATTTT.

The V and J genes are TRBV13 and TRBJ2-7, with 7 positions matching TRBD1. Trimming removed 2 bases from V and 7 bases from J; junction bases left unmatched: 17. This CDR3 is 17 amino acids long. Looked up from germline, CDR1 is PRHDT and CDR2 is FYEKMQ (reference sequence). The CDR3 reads CASSLRPTLGTAREQYV. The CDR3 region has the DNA TGTGCCAGCAGCTTACGCCCTACGCTTGGGACAGCTAGAGAGCAGTACGTC.

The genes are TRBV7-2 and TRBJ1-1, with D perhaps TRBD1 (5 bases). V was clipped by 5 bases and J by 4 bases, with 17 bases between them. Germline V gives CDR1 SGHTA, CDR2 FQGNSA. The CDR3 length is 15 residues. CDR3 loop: CASSLNFGGPTEAFF. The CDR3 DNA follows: TGTGCCAGCAGCCTCAACTTCGGGGGTCCCACTGAAGCTTTCTTT.

The CDR3 loop is CASRYSTVNTEAFF. CDR3 nucleotide sequence: TGTGCCAGCAGGTATTCAACAGTAAACACTGAAGCTTTCTTT. The chain couples TRBV6-5 to TRBJ1-1, with D uncertain. Trimming left V 6 bases short and J 2 bases short, with 13 bases between. The CDR3 consists of 14 residues. Per germline, CDR1 MNHEY and CDR2 SVGAGI.

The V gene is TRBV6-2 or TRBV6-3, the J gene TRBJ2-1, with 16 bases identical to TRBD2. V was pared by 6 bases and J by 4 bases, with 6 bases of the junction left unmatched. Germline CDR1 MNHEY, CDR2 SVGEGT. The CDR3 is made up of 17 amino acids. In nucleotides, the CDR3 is TGTGCCAGCAGCGGACAGGGACTAGCGGGAGGGTACAATGAGCAGTTCTTC. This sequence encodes CASSGQGLAGGYNEQFF.